This T cell receptor (beta chain) was recorded in a study of Graves' ophthalmopathy and Graves' hyperthyroidism. Across the whole study: Stable hyperthyroid donors showed no ophthalmopathy during 18 months follow-up. General study points: From stable hyperthyroidism, ophthalmopathy was separated by a 13-signature model with 87.88% sensitivity and approximately 84% specificity. The model flagged ophthalmopathy progression at about 71% sensitivity and around 72% specificity. Appearing in blood as well were most expanded thyroid clonotypes above 0.001 frequency.

This clonotype was recorded many times. Its antigen is not known. As the template, RNA transcripts were used to amplify TCR beta CDR3 regions. Amplification began with first-round RT-PCR using HTBI primers, then second-round multiplex PCR was performed. TCRdb reprocessed the multiplex PCR reads with MiXCR, giving one entry per CDR3 protein. The profile shows around 590,000 distinct CDR3 sequences, under 45% of them singletons. The CDR3 is 15 amino acids. The V end was cut by 3 bases, the J end by 1 base, with 12 bases between. Germline V lookup: CDR1 SNHLY, CDR2 FYNNEI. The sample taken for sequencing was peripheral blood or thyroid tissue (not recorded which). The V call is TRBV2, the J call TRBJ1-1; perhaps TRBD1 as D (5 bases). The sequence was collected from an adult man with Graves' hyperthyroidism. The CDR3 reads CASSEVGGTNTEAFF. As DNA, the CDR3 is TGTGCCAGCAGTGAGGTGGGGGGGACGAACACTGAAGCTTTCTTT.